These 18 T cell receptor beta chains share one sample of origin, sequenced in a study of T-cell reconstitution after alpha-beta-depleted transplantation in children. Library preparation (for TCRbeta) was performed with unique molecular identifiers. One entry per CDR3 protein results from TCRdb running MiXCR on the PCR reads. The table shows about 640,000 distinct CDR3 sequences, with approximately 17% occurring only once. The source material was PBMCs from the stem cell graft donor, sampled from the stem cell graft. Receptor source: a human donor who donated a stem cell graft to a child with acute myeloid leukemia.

In its sample, this clonotype was seen many times. In nucleotides, the CDR3 is TGCAGTGCTAGGGCGAGTGTGGATACGCAGTATTTT. It codes for CSARASVDTQYF. This chain links TRBV20-1 with TRBJ2-3; D not certain. Per germline, CDR1 DFQATT and CDR2 SNEGSKA (reference sequence). The CDR3 loop spans 12 amino acids. V lost 3 bases, J lost 6 bases, and 10 bases lay in between.

This clonotype was found many times. CDR3 in DNA: TGTGCCACCAGTAGAACCGGGACAGGGCCGGACGAGCAGTACGTC. The encoded protein is CATSRTGTGPDEQYV. V usage is TRBV24-1 and J usage is TRBJ2-7, with TRBD1 identical over 9 bases. Trimming took 6 bases from V and 5 from J; bases not matched to a gene: 10. Germline CDR1 reads KGHDR; CDR2 reads SFDVKD. The CDR3 is made up of 15 amino acids.

The gene calls are TRBV7-6 and TRBJ2-1; 9 nucleotides align to TRBD2. Germline V lookup: CDR1 SGHVS, CDR2 FNYEAQ. With V trimmed by 3 bases and J by 7 bases, 7 bases remained unmatched. The CDR3 covers 15 residues. The CDR3 nucleotides are TGTGCCAGCAGCTTCCGCGGGGGGGCCATAAATGAGCAGTTCTTC. As protein: CASSFRGGAINEQFF.

The chain links TRBV27 to TRBJ1-4; 7 nucleotides line up with TRBD1. Germline trimming cut 4 bases from V and 8 bases from J; bases unmatched to any gene: 10. Germline assignment: CDR1 MNHEY and CDR2 SMNVEV (reference sequence). This CDR3 comprises 15 residues. The CDR3: CASSSRGPDREKLFF. The CDR3 DNA sequence: TGTGCCAGCAGTTCAAGGGGGCCAGATCGAGAAAAACTGTTTTTT.

This clonotype was detected many times. This rearrangement joins TRBV20-1 to TRBJ1-6; D might be TRBD1 (5 bases). Between the trimmed V and J ends, which lost 6 bases and 9 bases, there was a span of 18 bases. Germline V gene lookup returns CDR1 DFQATT and CDR2 SNEGSKA (reference sequence). This CDR3 contains 14 residues. This CDR3 reads CSAHPAVGGSPLHF. The CDR3 bases are TGCAGTGCCCACCCAGCCGTCGGGGGTTCACCCCTCCACTTT.

There are many counts of this clonotype. The chain joins TRBV25-1 to TRBJ2-6; D is ambiguous. The V end lost 6 bases, the J end lost 0 bases, and 9 bases lay between the germline ends. The V gene's germline CDR1 is MGHDK and CDR2 SYGVNS. This CDR3 contains 15 residues. The CDR3 region is CASRDHHSGANVLTF. The CDR3 DNA reads as TGTGCCAGCAGAGACCACCACTCTGGGGCCAACGTCCTGACTTTC.

This clonotype has more than one count but fewer than ten. The chain combines TRBV10-3 with TRBJ2-7, with 10 bases aligning to TRBD1. This CDR3 is 14 amino acids long. After removal of 7 bases from V and 5 bases from J, the junction contained 8 bases not matched to a gene. CDR1 ENHRY and CDR2 SYGVKD come from the germline V gene. The CDR3, as DNA: TGTGCCATCAAATGGGACAGGGGAGCCGACGAGCAGTACTTC. This codes for CAIKWDRGADEQYF.

Turning to this clonotype: One base away lies a much larger clone, so this may be a sequencing read error. For the CDR3, the DNA is TGCAGTGCTGGTCGACTGCTGGATGAGCAGTTCTTC. Its translation is CSAGRLLDEQFF. This chain connects TRBV20-1 to TRBJ2-1; D unresolved. The CDR3 runs 12 residues. The V end was cut by 5 bases, the J end by 8 bases, with 13 bases between. In germline, CDR1 is DFQATT, CDR2 SNEGSKA (reference sequence).

A note on this clonotype: It may be a read error: a sequence one base away is much more abundant. As DNA, the CDR3 is TGCAGTGCTAGAGGCGGCGGGACTCGGGCAACTAATGAAAAACTGTTTTTT. Its protein product is CSARGGGTRATNEKLFF. The rearrangement links TRBV20-1 to TRBJ1-4, with a possible D match to TRBD1 (5 bases). Deletions cut 1 base from V and 0 bases from J, with 15 bases between. The CDR3 has 17 residues. CDR1 and CDR2 (germline): DFQATT, SNEGSKA (reference sequence).

This chain joins TRBV20-1 and TRBJ2-3, with D perhaps matching TRBD1 or TRBD2 (6 bases each). The germline V gene encodes CDR1 DFQATT and CDR2 SNEGSKA (reference sequence). The length of the CDR3 is 17 residues. Deletions cut 2 bases from V and 1 base from J, with 19 bases between. The CDR3 DNA is TGCAGTGCTAGAAATTTCAAGGGGGGCCGGCGCACAGATACGCAGTATTTT. This gives the protein CSARNFKGGRRTDTQYF.

The chain couples TRBV28 to TRBJ2-1, with 11 bases that match TRBD2. Losses at the gene ends were 4 bases for V and 7 bases for J; bases not matched to a gene: 3. The CDR3 totals 14 residues. Germline V gene lookup returns CDR1 MDHEN and CDR2 SYDVKM. CDR3 bases: TGTGCCAGCAGTTCGACTAGCGGGGTAAATGAGCAGTTCTTC. This encodes CASSSTSGVNEQFF.

The V and J genes are TRBV18 and TRBJ1-1; D unresolved. The V end lost 6 bases, the J end lost 5 bases, and 19 bases lay between the germline ends. The CDR3 totals 15 residues. Looked up from germline, CDR1 is KGHSH and CDR2 is LQKENI. In DNA, the CDR3 is TGTGCCAGCTCCACTTGGCCGGATCCAGGTACTGAAGCTTTCTTT. This translates into CASSTWPDPGTEAFF.

V and J are TRBV12-3 or TRBV12-4 and TRBJ1-2; no clear D gene. This CDR3 has 13 amino acids. V was shortened by 6 bases and J by 8 bases, with 16 bases between the two germline ends. The CDR3 loop reads CASRSREGEGYTF. CDR3 sequence (DNA): TGTGCCAGCAGATCCCGTGAGGGAGAAGGCTACACCTTC.

This clonotype was seen repeatedly, ten times or more. The genes are TRBV20-1 and TRBJ2-1; D is possibly TRBD2 (5 bases). The CDR3 is 14 residues long. Germline values: CDR1 DFQATT, CDR2 SNEGSKA (reference sequence). The V gene lost 0 bases and the J gene lost 7 bases, with 13 bases spanning the gap. Here the CDR3 DNA reads TGCAGTGCTAGAGATGTTCCGGGAATTAATGAGCAGTTCTTC. Protein sequence: CSARDVPGINEQFF.

This clonotype was recorded at least ten times. V is TRBV20-1 and J is TRBJ2-6; D not resolved. This CDR3 comprises 16 residues. CDR1 and CDR2 from the germline V gene are DFQATT and SNEGSKA (reference sequence). The ends were cut back, 3 bases at V and 4 bases at J, with 16 bases in the middle. The CDR3 is CSASGFHPSGANVLTF. The CDR3 DNA follows: TGCAGTGCTAGTGGATTTCATCCGTCGGGGGCCAACGTCCTGACTTTC.

This clonotype has just a few counts. The chain joins TRBV13 to TRBJ2-1, with TRBD2 as a possible D gene (6 bases). The CDR3 sequence is 12 residues long. Per the germline V gene, CDR1 is PRHDT and CDR2 is FYEKMQ (reference sequence). Trimming shortened V by 5 bases and J by 7 bases, and 9 bases separated the two germline ends. The DNA of the CDR3 is TGTGCCAGCAGCGAGGCGGGGAATGAGCAGTTCTTC. Translating it yields CASSEAGNEQFF.

This chain joins TRBV20-1 and TRBJ2-1, with TRBD2 matching over 11 bases. With V trimmed by 5 bases and J by 3 bases, 6 bases remained unmatched. The CDR3 runs 15 residues. Per the germline V gene, CDR1 is DFQATT and CDR2 is SNEGSKA (reference sequence). CDR3 in DNA: TGCAGTGCTCTTACCGGGACTAGCGGCTACAATGAGCAGTTCTTC. This gives the protein CSALTGTSGYNEQFF.

This clonotype was seen more than once but under ten times. This sequence joins TRBV11-2 and TRBJ2-3; D is undetermined. Trimming left V 1 base short and J 0 bases short, with 17 bases between. This CDR3 comprises 18 residues. Per germline, CDR1 SGHAT and CDR2 FQNNGV. CDR3 sequence: CASSLGVGSGLSTDTQYF. In DNA, the CDR3 is TGTGCCAGCAGCTTAGGAGTAGGTTCGGGCCTCAGCACAGATACGCAGTATTTT.